Following are 25 T cell receptor beta chains from one sample sequenced in a study of cytomegalovirus exposure and HLA in healthy donors. Primers: 60 Vbeta forward and 13 Jbeta reverse. Some clones are missing from TCRdb's copy, which holds only in-frame ones; the method was immunoSEQ multiplex PCR. Of approximately 170,000 clones in the sample, almost 80% are singletons; the top ten hold roughly 1.5%. The source material was PBMCs. These receptors all stem from a woman aged 18-30 years in good health and CMV-seronegative.

The V gene is TRBV5-1, the J gene TRBJ1-5; the D is unclear. The CDR3 consists of 13 residues. CDR1 is SGHRS and CDR2 is YFSETQ in the germline V gene. Trimming left V 1 base short and J 8 bases short, with 10 bases between. This chain's CDR3 is CASSLLGQEPQHF. The CDR3 DNA is TGCGCCAGCAGCTTGCTCGGCCAGGAGCCCCAGCATTTT.

The V gene is TRBV4-2, the J gene TRBJ2-7; 8 nucleotides line up with TRBD2. Germline CDR1 and CDR2: LGHNA and YNFKEQ. The CDR3 consists of 15 residues. The junction had 5 bases not matched to a gene; V was cut back by 1 base and J by 3 bases. CDR3 sequence: CASSQGREAYYEQYF. CDR3 nucleotide sequence: TGTGCCAGCAGCCAAGGGCGGGAGGCCTACTACGAGCAGTACTTC.

This chain uses TRBV6-1 with TRBJ1-2; weak D call: TRBD1 (5 bases). The CDR3 spans 13 residues. V was trimmed by 7 bases and J by 7 bases, leaving 16 bases between them. Germline V gene sequence: CDR1 MNHNS, CDR2 SASEGT. The CDR3 DNA sequence: TGTGCCAGCATGGGGGGTCGGGCTGGTGGCTACACCTTC. It specifies CASMGGRAGGYTF.

The chain links TRBV5-1 to TRBJ1-1; no clear D. The CDR3 has 12 residues. Trimming stripped 2 bases from V and 7 bases from J, with 9 bases between. Germline-derived CDR1 and CDR2 are SGHRS and YFSETQ. CDR3 residues: CASSFAGGEAFF. The CDR3, as DNA: TGCGCCAGCAGCTTTGCGGGCGGTGAAGCTTTCTTT. Combining the CDR3 with reference TRBV5-1 and TRBJ1-1 gives the whole variable domain KAGVTQTPRYLIKTRGQQVTLSCSPISGHRSVSWYQQTPGQGLQFLFEYFSETQRNKGNFPGRFSGRQFSNSRSEMNVSTLELGDSALYLCASSFAGGEAFFGQGTRLTVV.

Only a few counts were recorded for this clone. V gene TRBV28 combines with J gene TRBJ2-1; 10 bases line up with TRBD2. In germline, CDR1 is MDHEN, CDR2 SYDVKM. The CDR3 consists of 17 residues. V lost 7 bases to trimming and J lost 0 bases; unmatched junction nucleotides: 9. The CDR3 coding sequence is TGTGCCAGCAAGAAGACCTCTAGCGGGAGCTCCTACAATGAGCAGTTCTTC. Encoded protein: CASKKTSSGSSYNEQFF.

The V call is TRBV6-5, the J call TRBJ1-1; 8 bases agree with TRBD1. This CDR3 comprises 15 residues. Germline values: CDR1 MNHEY, CDR2 SVGAGI. Losses at the gene ends were 10 bases for V and 0 bases for J; bases not matched to a gene: 10. CDR3 residues: CANPGTGSVNTEAFF. CDR3 in DNA: TGTGCCAACCCCGGGACAGGAAGCGTGAACACTGAAGCTTTCTTT.

The rearrangement links TRBV28 to TRBJ1-1; possibly TRBD1 for D (5 bases). Between the trimmed V and J ends, which lost 3 bases and 3 bases, there was a span of 11 bases. This CDR3 spans 14 amino acids. Germline V gives CDR1 MDHEN, CDR2 SYDVKM. The CDR3 loop reads CASSLWQGYTEAFF. DNA of the CDR3: TGTGCCAGCAGTTTGTGGCAGGGATACACTGAAGCTTTCTTT.

The chain carries TRBV29-1 and TRBJ2-1; TRBD2 matches 12 bases. V lost 4 bases and J lost 6; bases outside the gene matches: 1. This CDR3 is built from 13 residues. CDR1 and CDR2 (germline): SQVTM, ANQGSEA. The CDR3 is CSVASGRANEQFF. The CDR3 coding sequence is TGCAGCGTTGCTAGCGGGAGGGCCAATGAGCAGTTCTTC.

The genes are TRBV25-1 and TRBJ2-6; possibly TRBD2 for D (6 bases). The CDR3 runs to 16 residues. The germline V gene encodes CDR1 MGHDK and CDR2 SYGVNS. The V end was cut by 6 bases, the J end by 1 base, with 13 bases between. The CDR3 region has the DNA TGTGCCAGCAGCGTCGGAGGGTATTCTGGGGCCAACGTCCTGACTTTC. Translation gives CASSVGGYSGANVLTF.

This clone was counted a single time. The rearrangement joins TRBV28 to TRBJ1-3; TRBD1 agrees at 8 bases. The CDR3 consists of 14 residues. Germline trimming cut 6 bases from V and 2 bases from J; bases unmatched to any gene: 3. Per germline, CDR1 MDHEN and CDR2 SYDVKM. The CDR3 loop reads CASSSQGAGNTIYF. The CDR3 DNA follows: TGTGCCAGCAGCTCACAGGGGGCTGGAAACACCATATATTTT.

The chain recombines TRBV28 with TRBJ2-7; no reliable D call. This CDR3 spans 12 amino acids. Looked up from germline, CDR1 is MDHEN and CDR2 is SYDVKM. Trimming removed 5 bases from V and 12 bases from J, with 17 bases in between. This chain's CDR3 is CASSRSVLRLYF. The CDR3 nucleotides read TGTGCCAGCAGTCGCAGCGTATTACGCTTGTACTTC.

The chain has TRBV7-2 and TRBJ1-3, with D possibly matching TRBD1 (6 bases). Germline V CDR1 and CDR2: SGHTA, FQGNSA. The length of the CDR3 is 15 residues. The V gene lost 1 base and the J gene lost 0 bases, with 7 bases spanning the gap. In DNA, the CDR3 is TGTGCCAGCAGCTTAGGGGGGCCCTCTGGAAACACCATATATTTT. It specifies CASSLGGPSGNTIYF.

The chain employs TRBV7-9 and TRBJ1-2, with a tentative D call TRBD1 (6 bases). With 1 base removed from V and 6 bases from J, the gap between germline ends came to 9 bases. The length of the CDR3 is 13 residues. Germline CDR1 SEHNR, CDR2 FQNEAQ (reference sequence). DNA for the CDR3: TGTGCCAGCAGCTTAGGACAGGCTAATGGCTACACCTTC. This translates into CASSLGQANGYTF.

The rearrangement uses TRBV7-8 and TRBJ1-1; D might be TRBD1 (5 bases). V lost 5 bases, J lost 0 bases, and 13 bases lay in between. The CDR3 consists of 15 residues. CDR1 and CDR2 from the germline V gene are SGHVS and FQNEAQ. CDR3 protein: CASSAGTAMNTEAFF. The CDR3 nucleotides read TGTGCCAGCAGCGCGGGGACGGCCATGAACACTGAAGCTTTCTTT.

This chain connects TRBV14 to TRBJ2-3, with 9 bases lining up with TRBD2. The V segment lost 4 bases and the J segment 2 bases; nucleotides outside the gene matches: 10. Germline V gene sequence: CDR1 SGHDN, CDR2 FVKESK. This CDR3 has 17 amino acids. CDR3 sequence: CASSPIRLAVITDTQYF. CDR3 nucleotides: TGTGCCAGCAGCCCTATCAGACTAGCGGTGATCACAGATACGCAGTATTTT.

This clone was found once. This rearrangement joins TRBV7-9 to TRBJ2-7; 8 nucleotides align to TRBD2. Germline CDR1 is SEHNR and CDR2 is FQNEAQ (reference sequence). With V trimmed by 5 bases and J by 3 bases, 6 bases remained unmatched. There are 14 residues in the CDR3. DNA for the CDR3: TGTGCCAGCAGCCGGGCTAGCGGGCTCTACGAGCAGTACTTC. Residues: CASSRASGLYEQYF.

The genes are TRBV7-8 and TRBJ2-7; D perhaps matches TRBD1 (6 bases). Trimming stripped 1 base from V and 3 bases from J, with 13 bases between. Per the germline V gene, CDR1 is SGHVS and CDR2 is FQNEAQ. The CDR3 has 15 amino acids. The CDR3 reads CASSLESWDIYEQYF. For the CDR3, the DNA is TGTGCCAGCAGCTTAGAGTCTTGGGACATCTACGAGCAGTACTTC.

The J gene is TRBJ1-6, the V gene TRBV7-3; no clear D. Germline CDR1 reads SGHTA; CDR2 reads FQGTGA. The length of the CDR3 is 16 residues. V was shortened by 2 bases and J by 10 bases, with 18 bases between the two germline ends. CDR3 bases: TGTGCCAGCAGCTTACGGGGTCTGGATGGCGGATCACCCCTCCACTTT. The encoded protein is CASSLRGLDGGSPLHF.

The J gene is TRBJ2-7, the V gene TRBV28; D is perhaps TRBD2 (5 bases). Germline lookup yields CDR1 MDHEN and CDR2 SYDVKM. V was pared by 6 bases and J by 3 bases, with 15 bases between. The CDR3 length is 14 residues. The CDR3 DNA reads as TGTGCCAGCAGAATAGCAGGACTCAACTACGAGCAGTACTTC. It specifies CASRIAGLNYEQYF.

The V and J genes are TRBV2 and TRBJ2-1; no clear D. The CDR3 totals 16 residues. Germline V gene data show CDR1 as SNHLY and CDR2 as FYNNEI. V lost 7 bases and J 6 bases, leaving 22 bases between the germline ends. This CDR3 reads CASTPFGDSRSNEQFF. Here the CDR3 DNA reads TGTGCCAGCACCCCATTCGGTGACTCGAGGTCCAATGAGCAGTTCTTC.

The chain is built from TRBV19 and TRBJ2-7; D not certain. The CDR3 extends over 15 amino acids. The ends were cut back, 6 bases at V and 7 bases at J, with 22 bases in the middle. CDR1 and CDR2 from the germline V gene are LNHDA and SQIVND (reference sequence). The chain's CDR3 is CASSTETWSPGEQYF. The CDR3 region has the DNA TGTGCCAGTAGCACCGAGACATGGTCCCCCGGAGAGCAGTACTTC.

The J gene is TRBJ2-1, the V gene TRBV18; unclear D gene. Trimming took 1 base from V and 7 from J, leaving 14 bases between them. CDR3 size: 15 residues. Per germline, CDR1 KGHSH and CDR2 LQKENI. The CDR3 nucleotides read TGTGCCAGCTCACCACTCGAGCTAGTCTGGAATGAGCAGTTCTTC. It is translated as CASSPLELVWNEQFF.

This clone was observed a handful of times. The J gene is TRBJ2-4, the V gene TRBV27; TRBD1 matches at 8 bases. With 6 bases clipped from V and 7 bases from J, the junction kept 8 bases outside the gene matches. The CDR3 consists of 14 residues. CDR1 MNHEY and CDR2 SMNVEV come from the germline V gene (reference sequence). As DNA, the CDR3 is TGTGCCAGCAGCCCCGGACAGGGCCGTAACATTCAGTACTTC. Translated, it gives CASSPGQGRNIQYF.

The chain couples TRBV6-5 to TRBJ2-3; D not resolved. Per germline, CDR1 MNHEY and CDR2 SVGAGI. V was clipped by 6 bases and J by 2 bases, with 15 bases between them. The CDR3 runs to 15 residues. The CDR3: CASRYDKALTDTQYF. In nucleotides, the CDR3 is TGTGCCAGCAGATACGACAAGGCGCTCACAGATACGCAGTATTTT.

CDR3 sequence (DNA): TGTGCCAGCAGCGTAGGGGCTTCGAGCTATGGCTACACCTTC. The encoded protein is CASSVGASSYGYTF. The chain employs TRBV9 and TRBJ1-2; D gene ambiguous. The CDR3 consists of 14 residues. Per the germline V gene, CDR1 is SGDLS and CDR2 is YYNGEE. V shed 0 bases and J shed 4 bases, with 10 bases lying between them.